The 6 T cell receptor beta chains reported below all come from one sample, sequenced in a study of T cell repertoires in cytomegalovirus infection. TCRdb recomputed calls from the reads with MiXCR, one row per CDR3 protein. The sample lists about 500,000 distinct CDR3 sequences; around 35% were seen once. No antigen is known for these receptors. The sample consisted of cultured PBMCs, taken from culture after CMV antigen stimulation. These receptors were collected from a human donor in good health (CMV status not recorded). Some clones in this sample may be carry-over from other donors' samples.

Notes on this clonotype: This could be a read error, since a much larger clone is one nucleotide away. Because it lacks the conserved phenylalanine or tryptophan at the end, this CDR3 is likely a read error. The chain joins TRBV7-2 to TRBJ2-7; 12 bases are a match to TRBD2. Germline values: CDR1 SGHTA, CDR2 FQGNSA. This CDR3 spans 18 amino acids. The trim removed 2 bases at V and 4 bases at J, leaving 12 bases unmatched. Here the CDR3 reads CASSLSSSGRADVYEQYY. The CDR3 DNA sequence: TGTGCCAGCAGCTTATCGTCTAGCGGGAGGGCCGACGTTTACGAGCAGTACTAC.

The chain employs TRBV6-5 and TRBJ2-5; 7 positions match TRBD1. This CDR3 region has 14 residues. The J segment lost 3 bases and the V segment lost 4 bases, leaving 5 bases of the junction unmatched. The V gene's germline CDR1 is MNHEY and CDR2 SVGAGI. CDR3 in amino acids: CASSLTGEEETQYF. The CDR3 DNA sequence: TGTGCCAGCAGTTTAACAGGGGAAGAAGAGACCCAGTACTTC.

This clonotype was seen only a few times. The gene calls are TRBV10-3 and TRBJ2-3; TRBD2 matches 12 bases. Germline assignment: CDR1 ENHRY and CDR2 SYGVKD. This CDR3 contains 17 residues. With V trimmed by 0 bases and J by 6 bases, 7 bases remained unmatched. The CDR3 sequence: CAISESRLAGDADTQYF. CDR3 in DNA: TGTGCCATCAGTGAGTCGCGACTAGCGGGAGACGCCGATACGCAGTATTTT.

V and J are TRBV6-2 or TRBV6-3 and TRBJ2-3; 11 bases map to TRBD2. The CDR3 loop spans 22 amino acids. V shed 0 bases and J 0 bases; nucleotides not matched to a gene: 17. The V gene's germline CDR1 is MNHEY and CDR2 SVGEGT. The CDR3 protein is CASSYSLRTSGRGTSSTDTQYF. Written as DNA, the CDR3 is TGTGCCAGCAGTTACTCCCTAAGGACTAGCGGGCGCGGAACGTCTAGCACAGATACGCAGTATTTT.

The rearrangement links TRBV14 to TRBJ2-2, with D unresolved. CDR3 length equals 14 residues. The V gene lost 0 bases and the J gene lost 2 bases, with 4 bases spanning the gap. Germline loops: CDR1 SGHDN, CDR2 FVKESK. The DNA for the CDR3 is TGTGCCAGCAGCCAAGACTACAACACCGGGGAGCTGTTTTTT. It yields the protein CASSQDYNTGELFF.

The gene calls are TRBV12-3 or TRBV12-4 and TRBJ2-1, with D perhaps matching TRBD2 (6 bases). This CDR3 spans 18 amino acids. Trimming removed 1 base at V and 0 bases at J, with 16 bases between. CDR3: CASSLDSSVFSSYNEQFF. CDR3 nucleotide sequence: TGTGCCAGCAGTTTAGACTCTAGCGTCTTTAGCTCCTACAATGAGCAGTTCTTC.